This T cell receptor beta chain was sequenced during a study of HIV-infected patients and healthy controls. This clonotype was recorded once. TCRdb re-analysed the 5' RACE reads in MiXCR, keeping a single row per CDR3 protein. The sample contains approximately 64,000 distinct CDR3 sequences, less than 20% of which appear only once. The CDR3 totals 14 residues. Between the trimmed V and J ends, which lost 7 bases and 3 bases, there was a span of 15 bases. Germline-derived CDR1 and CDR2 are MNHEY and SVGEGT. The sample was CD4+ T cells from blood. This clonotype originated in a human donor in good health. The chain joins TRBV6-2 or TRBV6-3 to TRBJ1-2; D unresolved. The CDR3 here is CASKRWVADYGYTF. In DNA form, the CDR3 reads TGTGCCAGCAAAAGGTGGGTCGCGGACTATGGCTACACCTTC.